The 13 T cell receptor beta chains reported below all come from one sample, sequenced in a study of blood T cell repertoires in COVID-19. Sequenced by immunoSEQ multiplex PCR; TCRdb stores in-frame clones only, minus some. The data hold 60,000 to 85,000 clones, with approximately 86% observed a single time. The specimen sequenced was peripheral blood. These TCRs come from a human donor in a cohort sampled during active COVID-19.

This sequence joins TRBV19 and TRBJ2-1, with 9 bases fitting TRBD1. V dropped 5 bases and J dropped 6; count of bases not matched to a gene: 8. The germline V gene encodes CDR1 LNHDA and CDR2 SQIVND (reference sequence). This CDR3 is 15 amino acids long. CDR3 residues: CASSPRTGVSNEQFF. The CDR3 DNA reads TGTGCCAGTAGTCCGCGGACAGGGGTTTCCAATGAGCAGTTCTTC.

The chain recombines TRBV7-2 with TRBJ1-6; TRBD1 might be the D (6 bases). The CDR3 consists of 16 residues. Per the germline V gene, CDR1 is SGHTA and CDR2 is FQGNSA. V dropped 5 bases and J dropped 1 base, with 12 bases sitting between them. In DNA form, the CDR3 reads TGTGCCAGCAGCCTTATGGGGGCTTCCTATAATTCACCCCTCCACTTT. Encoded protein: CASSLMGASYNSPLHF.

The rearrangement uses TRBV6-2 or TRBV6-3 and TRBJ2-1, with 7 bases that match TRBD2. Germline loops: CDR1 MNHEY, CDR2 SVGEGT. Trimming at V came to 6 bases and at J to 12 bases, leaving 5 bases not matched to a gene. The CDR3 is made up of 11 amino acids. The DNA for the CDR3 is TGTGCCAGCAGCCGAACTAGCGCGCAGTTCTTC. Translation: CASSRTSAQFF.

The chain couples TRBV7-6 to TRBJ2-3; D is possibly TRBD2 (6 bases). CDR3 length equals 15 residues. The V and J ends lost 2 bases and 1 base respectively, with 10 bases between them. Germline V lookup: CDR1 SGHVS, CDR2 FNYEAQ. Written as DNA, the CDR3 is TGTGCCAGCAGCTTATGGGGCGGGGGCACAGATACGCAGTATTTT. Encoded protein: CASSLWGGGTDTQYF.

CDR3 sequence: CASSLDGGRHNEQFF. The CDR3 DNA sequence: TGCGCCAGCAGCTTGGACGGCGGCAGACACAATGAGCAGTTCTTC. The chain joins TRBV5-1 to TRBJ2-1; D is uncertain. The CDR3 spans 15 residues. CDR1 and CDR2 (germline): SGHRS, YFSETQ. V was trimmed by 0 bases and J by 5 bases, leaving 12 bases between them.

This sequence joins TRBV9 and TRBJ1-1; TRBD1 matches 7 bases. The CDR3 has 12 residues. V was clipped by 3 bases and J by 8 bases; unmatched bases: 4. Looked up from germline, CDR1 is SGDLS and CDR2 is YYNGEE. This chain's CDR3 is CASSALDREAFF. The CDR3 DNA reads TGTGCCAGCAGCGCCCTGGACAGGGAAGCTTTCTTT.

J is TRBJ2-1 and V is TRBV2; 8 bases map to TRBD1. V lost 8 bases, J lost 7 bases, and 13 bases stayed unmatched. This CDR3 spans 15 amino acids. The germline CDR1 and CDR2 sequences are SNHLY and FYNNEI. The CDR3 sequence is CASGFLRGPGNEQFF. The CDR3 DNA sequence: TGTGCCAGCGGCTTCCTCAGGGGGCCGGGGAATGAGCAGTTCTTC.

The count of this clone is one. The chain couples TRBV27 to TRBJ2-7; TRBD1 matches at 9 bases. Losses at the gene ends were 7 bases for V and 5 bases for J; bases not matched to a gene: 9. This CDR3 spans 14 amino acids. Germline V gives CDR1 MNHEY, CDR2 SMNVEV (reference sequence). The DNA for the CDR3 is TGTGCCAGCACCTCGAACCGGGACAGGGACGAGCAGTACTTC. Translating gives CASTSNRDRDEQYF.

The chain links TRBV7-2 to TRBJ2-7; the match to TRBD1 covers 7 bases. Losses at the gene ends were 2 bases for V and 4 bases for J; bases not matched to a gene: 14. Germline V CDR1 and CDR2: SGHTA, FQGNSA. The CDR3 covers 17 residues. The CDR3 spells CASSLPSGGQRIYEQYF. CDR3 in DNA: TGTGCCAGCAGCTTACCTTCTGGGGGACAGCGAATTTACGAGCAGTACTTC. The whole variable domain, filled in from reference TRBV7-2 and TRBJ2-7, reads GAGVSQSPSNKVTEKGKDVELRCDPISGHTALYWYRQSLGQGLEFLIYFQGNSAPDKSGLPSDRFSAERTGGSVSTLTIQRTQQEDSAVYLCASSLPSGGQRIYEQYFGPGTRLTVT.

CDR3 coding DNA: TGCGCCAGCAGCTTACAGGGGGCCGAGAGCTCCTACAATGAGCAGTTCTTC. Protein sequence: CASSLQGAESSYNEQFF. The V gene is TRBV5-1, the J gene TRBJ2-1, with 9 positions matching TRBD1. Germline V gene data show CDR1 as SGHRS and CDR2 as YFSETQ. This CDR3 contains 17 residues. The V gene end was trimmed by 2 bases and the J gene end by 0 bases; junction bases not matched to a gene: 6.

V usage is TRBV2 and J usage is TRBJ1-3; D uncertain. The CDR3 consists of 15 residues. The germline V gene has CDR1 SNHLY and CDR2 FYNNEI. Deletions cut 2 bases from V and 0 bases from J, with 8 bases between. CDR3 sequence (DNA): TGTGCCAGCAGTGAAATAGGGAGCTCTGGAAACACCATATATTTT. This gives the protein CASSEIGSSGNTIYF.

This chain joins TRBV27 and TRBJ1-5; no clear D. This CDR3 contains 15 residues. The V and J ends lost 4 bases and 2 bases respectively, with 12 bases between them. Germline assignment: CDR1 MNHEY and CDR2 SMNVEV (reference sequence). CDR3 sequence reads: CASSSLSRGNQPQHF. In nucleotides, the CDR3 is TGTGCCAGCAGTTCCCTATCCCGGGGCAATCAGCCCCAGCATTTT.

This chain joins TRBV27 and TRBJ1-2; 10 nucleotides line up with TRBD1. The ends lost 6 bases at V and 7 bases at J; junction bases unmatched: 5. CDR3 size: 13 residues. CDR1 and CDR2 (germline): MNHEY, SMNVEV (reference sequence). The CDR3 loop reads CASSWDRGGGYTF. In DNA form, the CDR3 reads TGTGCCAGCAGCTGGGACAGGGGTGGTGGCTACACCTTC.